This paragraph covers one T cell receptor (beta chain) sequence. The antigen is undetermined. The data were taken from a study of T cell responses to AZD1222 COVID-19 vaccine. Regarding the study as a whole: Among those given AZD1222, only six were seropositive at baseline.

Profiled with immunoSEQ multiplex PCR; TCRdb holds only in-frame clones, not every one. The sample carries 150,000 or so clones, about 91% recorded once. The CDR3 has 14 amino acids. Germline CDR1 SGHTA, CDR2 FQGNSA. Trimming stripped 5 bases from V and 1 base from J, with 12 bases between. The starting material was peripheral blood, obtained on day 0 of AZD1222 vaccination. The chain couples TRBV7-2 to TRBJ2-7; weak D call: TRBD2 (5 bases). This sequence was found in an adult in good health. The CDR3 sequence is CASSTGLNSYEQYF. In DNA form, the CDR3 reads TGTGCCAGCAGCACTGGACTGAATTCCTACGAGCAGTACTTC.